This T cell receptor (beta chain) was sequenced during a study of CD8 T cells in Susac syndrome. Study-wide results and caveats: By the study's own acknowledgment, its TCR sequencing and HLA analysis included relatively few individuals.

In the case of this clonotype: What it binds is unknown.

Reverse transcription of roughly 0.5 to 1 ug RNA was performed with random hexamers. Amplification of TCR beta CDR3 by immunoSEQ multiplex PCR spanned 54 Vbeta and 13 Jbeta. TCRdb re-analysed the immunoSEQ multiplex PCR reads in MiXCR, keeping a single row per CDR3 protein. The sample lists roughly 130,000 distinct CDR3 sequences, nearly 95% seen once, with more than 0.095% in the top ten. CD8+ and CD4+ T cells circulating in blood were sequenced for TCR beta. Sample: CD4+ T cells from PBMCs. This TCR was sampled from a human donor in good health.

CDR3 bases: TGTGCCAGTCTCCTAGGGGACAATCTTCAGCCCCAGCATTTT. Translating it yields CASLLGDNLQPQHF. The chain recombines TRBV12-3 or TRBV12-4 with TRBJ1-5; D is perhaps TRBD1 (6 bases). With 9 bases removed from V and 6 bases from J, the gap between germline ends came to 18 bases. The CDR3 length is 14 residues.